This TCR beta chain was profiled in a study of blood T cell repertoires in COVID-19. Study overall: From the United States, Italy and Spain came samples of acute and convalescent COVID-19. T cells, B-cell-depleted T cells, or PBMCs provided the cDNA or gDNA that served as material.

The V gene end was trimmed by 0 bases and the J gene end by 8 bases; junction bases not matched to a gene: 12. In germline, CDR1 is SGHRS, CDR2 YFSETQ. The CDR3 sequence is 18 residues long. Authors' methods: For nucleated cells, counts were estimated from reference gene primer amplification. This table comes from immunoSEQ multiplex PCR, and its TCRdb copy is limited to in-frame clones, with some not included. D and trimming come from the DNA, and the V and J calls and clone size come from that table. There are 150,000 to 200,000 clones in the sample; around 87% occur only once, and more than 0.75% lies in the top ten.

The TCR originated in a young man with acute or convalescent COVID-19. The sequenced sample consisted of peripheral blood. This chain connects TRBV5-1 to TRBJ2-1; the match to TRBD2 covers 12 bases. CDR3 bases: TGCGCCAGCAGCTTGGGTCTAGCGGGGGGGCCGATCCCCGATGAGCAGTTCTTC. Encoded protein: CASSLGLAGGPIPDEQFF. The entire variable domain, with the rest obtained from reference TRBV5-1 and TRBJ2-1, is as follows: KAGVTQTPRYLIKTRGQQVTLSCSPISGHRSVSWYQQTPGQGLQFLFEYFSETQRNKGNFPGRFSGRQFSNSRSEMNVSTLELGDSALYLCASSLGLAGGPIPDEQFFGPGTRLTVL.